The TCR beta chain under discussion was sequenced for a study of shared clonotypes between healthy human individuals. The CDR3 covers 13 residues. From germline, CDR1 is SGHAT and CDR2 FQNNGV. V lost 2 bases and J 6 bases, leaving 10 bases between the germline ends. Some clones are missing from TCRdb's copy, which holds only in-frame ones; the method was immunoSEQ multiplex PCR. Among 2,500,000 or so clones, under 95% were seen once, and the ten largest hold 0.3% to 0.45%. Sequencing was performed on naive CD4+ T cells from PBMCs. Documented subset: CD45RA+ positively selected. The genes are TRBV11-2 and TRBJ1-2; TRBD1 might be the D (5 bases). The receptor comes from a man younger than 35 in good health. Some clones in this sample may be carry-over from other donors' samples. DNA of the CDR3: TGTGCCAGCAGCTTACAGGGATCGGATGGCTACACCTTC. Translation gives CASSLQGSDGYTF.